Below, 26 T cell receptor beta chains from the same sample are listed, as sequenced in a study of tumor-infiltrating lymphocytes in primary liver carcinoma. With roughly 0.5 ug total RNA as template and a constant-region primer, TCR beta cDNA was made. ARM-PCR, slightly modified, supplied the TCR beta libraries through three nested multiplex PCR rounds. A C-beta reverse primer and TRBV1-TRBV30 forward primers served in each of the first two PCR rounds, at ten to eleven cycles apiece. Each CDR3 protein is one row after TCRdb ran MiXCR on the multiplex PCR reads. The table lists about 300,000 distinct CDR3 sequences, 65% of them singletons. Unsorted whole blood yielded blood RNA, and germline DNA was extracted as well. The material sequenced was peripheral blood. The receptors come from a man aged 35-49 years with primary liver carcinoma and hepatitis B virus infection.

On this clonotype itself: This may come from a read error, since a much larger clone is one base off. This chain joins TRBV29-1 and TRBJ1-5, with D perhaps TRBD1 (6 bases). Trimming stripped 6 bases from V and 8 bases from J, with 17 bases between. The CDR3 has 13 amino acids. CDR1 and CDR2 (germline): SQVTM, ANQGSEA. The CDR3 coding sequence is TGCAGCGTGGTTGCAGGGGCTAATAAGCCCCAGCATTTT. Translating it yields CSVVAGANKPQHF.

About this clonotype itself: This may stem from a read error, because a much larger clone lies one nucleotide away. The rearrangement joins TRBV6-1 to TRBJ1-6; D ambiguous. This CDR3 is built from 14 residues. V shed 4 bases and J shed 10 bases, with 14 bases lying between them. In germline, CDR1 is MNHNS, CDR2 SASEGT. CDR3 amino acids: CASSASSAGSPLHF. In nucleotides, the CDR3 is TGTGCCAGCAGTGCGAGCAGCGCGGGATCACCCCTCCACTTT.

The chain employs TRBV29-1 and TRBJ2-7, with D perhaps matching TRBD1 (6 bases). The CDR3 covers 15 residues. Germline V gene sequence: CDR1 SQVTM, CDR2 ANQGSEA. Trimming pared 1 base from V and 3 bases from J, leaving 16 bases between. As DNA, the CDR3 is TGCAGCGTTGAAGTTGCGGACAGTCTTAACTACGAGCAGTACTTC. Its protein product is CSVEVADSLNYEQYF.

As to this clonotype: Lacking the conserved final phenylalanine or tryptophan, this CDR3 likely reflects a read error. The DNA is left out, because the CDR3 cannot be placed on it with certainty; the CDR3 is given as TCRdb lists it. The chain links TRBV11-1 to TRBJ2-1; no DNA check was done on the table's D call, TRBD2. Per the germline V gene, CDR1 is SGHAT and CDR2 is FQDESV (reference sequence). Inclusive of both ends, the CDR3 amounts to 17 amino acids. The CDR3 reads CASSHRTSGLSYNEPFI.

Turning to this clonotype: A much larger clone lies a single base off, so this may be a read error. CDR3 DNA sequence: TGCGCCAGCAGCCCCCCAAGGACAGGAGGAGAGCAGTACTTC. Its translation: CASSPPRTGGEQYF. The chain is built from TRBV10-2 and TRBJ2-7, with TRBD1 matching 7 bases. Per germline, CDR1 WSHSY and CDR2 SAAADI. Trimming cost V 6 bases and J 7 bases; bases outside gene matches: 12. The CDR3 sequence is 14 residues long.

With respect to this clonotype: Since a much larger clone is just one base distant, this may be a read error. The gene calls are TRBV11-2 and TRBJ2-5; D unresolved. The CDR3 sequence is 13 residues long. The V gene lost 3 bases and the J gene lost 3 bases, with 8 bases spanning the gap. In germline, CDR1 is SGHAT, CDR2 FQNNGV. The CDR3 here is CASSFRREETQYF. In DNA, the CDR3 is TGTGCCAGCAGCTTCCGGAGAGAAGAGACCCAGTACTTC. The full variable domain, with the rest looked up from reference TRBV11-2 and TRBJ2-5, is EAGVAQSPRYKIIEKRQSVAFWCNPISGHATLYWYQQILGQGPKLLIQFQNNGVVDDSQLPKDRFSAERLKGVDSTLKIQPAKLEDSAVYLCASSFRREETQYFGPGTRLLVL.

V and J are TRBV5-6 and TRBJ2-1; D remains unclear. Per germline, CDR1 SGHDT and CDR2 YYEEEE. V gave up 4 bases and J gave up 14 bases, with 13 bases separating them. The CDR3 is made up of 11 amino acids. CDR3 DNA sequence: TGTGCCAGCAGCGTAACCCGAACGGAGTTCTTC. Translating it yields CASSVTRTEFF.

To note about this clonotype: Being one base from a much bigger clone, this may be a read error. The V and J genes are TRBV6-5 and TRBJ2-2; TRBD1 aligns across 10 bases. The CDR3 sequence is 14 residues long. Germline CDR1 is MNHEY and CDR2 is SVGAGI. The CDR3 is CASTPGQGTGELVF. The CDR3 nucleotides are TGTGCCAGCACTCCGGGACAGGGGACCGGGGAGCTGGTTTTT.

This clonotype has just a few counts. One end of the junction varies from germline; a read error may be responsible. J is TRBJ2-1 and V is TRBV5-4; TRBD2 might be the D (5 bases). The CDR3 sequence is 14 residues long. Germline CDR1 reads SGHNT; CDR2 reads YYREEE (reference sequence). The CDR3 DNA follows: TGTGCCAGCAGCTCCCGGGGTCCAGTACTTGAGGAGTTCTTC. This gives the protein CASSSRGPVLEEFF.

As regards this clonotype: A junction end diverges from the germline sequence, so it may reflect a read error. The V and J genes are TRBV13 and TRBJ2-7; D gene ambiguous. This CDR3 has 11 amino acids. Germline CDR1 PRHDT, CDR2 FYEKMQ (reference sequence). The CDR3 loop reads CASSLSYGQYF. CDR3 coding DNA: TGTGCCAGCAGCCTCTCCTACGGGCAGTACTTC.

This clonotype was seen at least ten times. The chain is built from TRBV29-1 and TRBJ2-3; a possible D gene is TRBD1 (5 bases). The CDR3 consists of 16 residues. Per the germline V gene, CDR1 is SQVTM and CDR2 is ANQGSEA. V was pared by 8 bases and J by 2 bases, with 23 bases between. CDR3 protein: CSPAPRRTIYTDTQYF. The CDR3 DNA sequence: TGCAGCCCCGCTCCCCGAAGGACAATTTACACAGATACGCAGTATTTT.

Comments on this clonotype: Its ends do not fully match the called genes, so a read error is possible. This sequence joins TRBV19 and TRBJ1-1, with D possibly being TRBD1 (5 bases). Germline loops: CDR1 LNHDA, CDR2 SQIVND (reference sequence). There are 14 residues in the CDR3. CDR3 region: CASGPGMLMTEAFF. CDR3 DNA: TGCGCCAGTGGGCCAGGGATGCTCATGACTGAAGCTTTCTTT.

For this clonotype: This may be a read error, as it is one base from a much larger clone. The chain has TRBV4-2 and TRBJ2-1; 11 nucleotides line up with TRBD2. The V gene's germline CDR1 is LGHNA and CDR2 YNFKEQ. The CDR3 is 17 amino acids. As DNA, the CDR3 is TGTGCCAGCAGCCAAGATCCTCCTAGCGGGGGGTACAATGAGGAGTTCTTC. Encoded protein: CASSQDPPSGGYNEEFF.

Points on this clonotype: Possible read error: a much larger clone is one base away. The CDR3 loop reads CVSSEEDFGELFF. The CDR3, as DNA: TGTGTCAGCAGTGAAGAGGACTTCGGGGAGCTGTTTTTT. The rearrangement uses TRBV6-1 and TRBJ2-2, with a weak D call TRBD2 (5 bases). CDR1 MNHNS and CDR2 SASEGT come from the germline V gene. This CDR3 has 13 amino acids.

Only one count was recorded for this clonotype. The chain employs TRBV7-8 and TRBJ1-2; D is unresolved. Between the trimmed V and J ends, which lost 5 bases and 10 bases, there was a span of 23 bases. Germline V lookup: CDR1 SGHVS, CDR2 FQNEAQ. The CDR3 loop spans 15 amino acids. As DNA, the CDR3 is TGTGCCAGCAGCCCAAGGACGTCGGGTGGGAATGACTACACCTTC. Translated: CASSPRTSGGNDYTF. The full variable domain, with the rest looked up from reference TRBV7-8 and TRBJ1-2, is GAGVSQSPRYKVAKRGQDVALRCDPISGHVSLFWYQQALGQGPEFLTYFQNEAQLDKSGLPSDRFFAERPEGSVSTLKIQRTQQEDSAVYLCASSPRTSGGNDYTFGSGTRLTVV.

This clonotype came up once. With a much larger clone just one base away, this may be a read error. This sequence joins TRBV5-5 and TRBJ2-7; 11 nucleotides match TRBD1. This CDR3 contains 14 residues. From germline, CDR1 is SGHKS and CDR2 YYEKEE (reference sequence). The CDR3 here is CAISSRDRGNEQYF. In DNA, the CDR3 is TGTGCCATCAGCTCCCGGGACAGGGGGAACGAGCAGTACTTC.

Note on this clonotype: The junction differs from germline at one of its ends, possibly a read error. This chain connects TRBV29-1 to TRBJ2-3, with 7 bases matching TRBD1. The germline CDR1 and CDR2 sequences are SQVTM and ANQGSEA. CDR3 length: 12 amino acids. The CDR3 DNA reads TGCAGCGTTGGTATCAAGGGGGCTACGCAATATTTT. This translates into CSVGIKGATQYF.

The CDR3 DNA follows: TGTGCCATCAGTGAGAATAGGGGGAACACTGAAGCTTTCTTT. Translation: CAISENRGNTEAFF. This chain connects TRBV10-3 to TRBJ1-1, with D possibly matching TRBD1 (5 bases). The germline V gene encodes CDR1 ENHRY and CDR2 SYGVKD. CDR3 length: 14 amino acids. Trimming left V 2 bases short and J 1 base short, with 8 bases between.

The chain has TRBV25-1 and TRBJ2-7, with unresolved D. The CDR3 has 13 residues. CDR1 MGHDK and CDR2 SYGVNS come from the germline V gene. V was cut by 1 base and J by 6 bases, with 10 bases left in between. CDR3 sequence: CASSELFISEQYF. The CDR3 nucleotides are TGTGCCAGCAGTGAATTATTCATTTCCGAGCAGTACTTC.

V usage is TRBV6-5 and J usage is TRBJ1-3; D might be TRBD1 (5 bases). This CDR3 contains 16 residues. CDR1 is MNHEY and CDR2 is SVGAGI in the germline V gene. V was pared by 9 bases and J by 3 bases, with 21 bases between. CDR3 nucleotide sequence: TGTGCCAGACGTCATAAGGTCTCGGGGGATGGAAACACCATATATTTT. This sequence encodes CARRHKVSGDGNTIYF.

Concerning this clonotype: With a much larger clone just one base away, this may be a read error. The J gene is TRBJ2-1, the V gene TRBV10-2; tentative D call: TRBD2 (7 bases). The V and J ends lost 8 bases and 3 bases respectively, with 23 bases between them. Germline CDR1 reads WSHSY; CDR2 reads SAAADI. CDR3 length equals 17 residues. DNA of the CDR3: TGCGCCAGCCAAACCTGGGGGGGGGCTAATGTCTACAATGAGCAGTTCTTC. Its protein product is CASQTWGGANVYNEQFF.

For this clonotype: This clone may be a read error of a much larger clone one base away. The conserved phenylalanine or tryptophan is not found at the CDR3 terminus, so this likely reflects a read error. This sequence joins TRBV29-1 and TRBJ2-5, with 11 positions matching TRBD1. Germline V gives CDR1 SQVTM, CDR2 ANQGSEA. The CDR3 has 12 residues. V gave up 6 bases and J gave up 5 bases; unmatched junction bases: 2. The CDR3 spells CSVDRGHETQYY. CDR3 nucleotide sequence: TGCAGCGTGGACAGGGGGCATGAGACCCAGTACTAC.

This clonotype was counted between two and nine times. The DNA for the CDR3 is TGCGCCAGCAGCCTAGACCCGAGAGGCTACAATGAGCAGTTCTTC. Amino acids: CASSLDPRGYNEQFF. This sequence joins TRBV5-1 and TRBJ2-1; D is undetermined. Trimming removed 4 bases at V and 3 bases at J, with 14 bases between. The CDR3 loop spans 15 amino acids. Germline V gives CDR1 SGHRS, CDR2 YFSETQ.

Many counts were recorded for this clonotype. The chain combines TRBV4-3 with TRBJ2-1, with 13 bases lining up with TRBD2. The CDR3 consists of 19 residues. Germline V gene lookup returns CDR1 LGHNA and CDR2 YSLEER. Trimming cost V 0 bases and J 4 bases; bases outside gene matches: 9. For the CDR3, the DNA is TGCGCCAGCAGCCAAGATTGGGGACTAGCGGGAAAGCTGTACAATGAGCAGTTCTTC. Amino acids: CASSQDWGLAGKLYNEQFF.

This clonotype was recorded only once. This may be a read error, as it is one base from a much larger clone. The gene calls are TRBV29-1 and TRBJ1-2; D gene uncertain. Germline lookup yields CDR1 SQVTM and CDR2 ANQGSEA. The CDR3 is 14 residues long. CDR3 loop: CSIEDVAERPRYTF. Written as DNA, the CDR3 is TGCAGCATTGAAGATGTGGCAGAGCGTCCCCGCTACACCTTC. Variable domain in full (rest from reference TRBV29-1 and TRBJ1-2): SAVISQKPSRDICQRGTSLTIQCQVDSQVTMMFWYRQQPGQSLTLIATANQGSEATYESGFVIDKFPISRPNLTFSTLTVSNMSPEDSSIYLCSIEDVAERPRYTFGSGTRLTVV.

V gene TRBV11-1 combines with J gene TRBJ2-1; 8 bases fit TRBD2. CDR3 length: 13 amino acids. Germline CDR1 is SGHAT and CDR2 is FQDESV (reference sequence). V shed 10 bases, J shed 13 bases, and the junction held 15 bases outside the gene matches. The CDR3 nucleotides read TGTGCCATCACGGGAGGGGGGCTAGCTGGACAGTTCTTC. Residues: CAITGGGLAGQFF.